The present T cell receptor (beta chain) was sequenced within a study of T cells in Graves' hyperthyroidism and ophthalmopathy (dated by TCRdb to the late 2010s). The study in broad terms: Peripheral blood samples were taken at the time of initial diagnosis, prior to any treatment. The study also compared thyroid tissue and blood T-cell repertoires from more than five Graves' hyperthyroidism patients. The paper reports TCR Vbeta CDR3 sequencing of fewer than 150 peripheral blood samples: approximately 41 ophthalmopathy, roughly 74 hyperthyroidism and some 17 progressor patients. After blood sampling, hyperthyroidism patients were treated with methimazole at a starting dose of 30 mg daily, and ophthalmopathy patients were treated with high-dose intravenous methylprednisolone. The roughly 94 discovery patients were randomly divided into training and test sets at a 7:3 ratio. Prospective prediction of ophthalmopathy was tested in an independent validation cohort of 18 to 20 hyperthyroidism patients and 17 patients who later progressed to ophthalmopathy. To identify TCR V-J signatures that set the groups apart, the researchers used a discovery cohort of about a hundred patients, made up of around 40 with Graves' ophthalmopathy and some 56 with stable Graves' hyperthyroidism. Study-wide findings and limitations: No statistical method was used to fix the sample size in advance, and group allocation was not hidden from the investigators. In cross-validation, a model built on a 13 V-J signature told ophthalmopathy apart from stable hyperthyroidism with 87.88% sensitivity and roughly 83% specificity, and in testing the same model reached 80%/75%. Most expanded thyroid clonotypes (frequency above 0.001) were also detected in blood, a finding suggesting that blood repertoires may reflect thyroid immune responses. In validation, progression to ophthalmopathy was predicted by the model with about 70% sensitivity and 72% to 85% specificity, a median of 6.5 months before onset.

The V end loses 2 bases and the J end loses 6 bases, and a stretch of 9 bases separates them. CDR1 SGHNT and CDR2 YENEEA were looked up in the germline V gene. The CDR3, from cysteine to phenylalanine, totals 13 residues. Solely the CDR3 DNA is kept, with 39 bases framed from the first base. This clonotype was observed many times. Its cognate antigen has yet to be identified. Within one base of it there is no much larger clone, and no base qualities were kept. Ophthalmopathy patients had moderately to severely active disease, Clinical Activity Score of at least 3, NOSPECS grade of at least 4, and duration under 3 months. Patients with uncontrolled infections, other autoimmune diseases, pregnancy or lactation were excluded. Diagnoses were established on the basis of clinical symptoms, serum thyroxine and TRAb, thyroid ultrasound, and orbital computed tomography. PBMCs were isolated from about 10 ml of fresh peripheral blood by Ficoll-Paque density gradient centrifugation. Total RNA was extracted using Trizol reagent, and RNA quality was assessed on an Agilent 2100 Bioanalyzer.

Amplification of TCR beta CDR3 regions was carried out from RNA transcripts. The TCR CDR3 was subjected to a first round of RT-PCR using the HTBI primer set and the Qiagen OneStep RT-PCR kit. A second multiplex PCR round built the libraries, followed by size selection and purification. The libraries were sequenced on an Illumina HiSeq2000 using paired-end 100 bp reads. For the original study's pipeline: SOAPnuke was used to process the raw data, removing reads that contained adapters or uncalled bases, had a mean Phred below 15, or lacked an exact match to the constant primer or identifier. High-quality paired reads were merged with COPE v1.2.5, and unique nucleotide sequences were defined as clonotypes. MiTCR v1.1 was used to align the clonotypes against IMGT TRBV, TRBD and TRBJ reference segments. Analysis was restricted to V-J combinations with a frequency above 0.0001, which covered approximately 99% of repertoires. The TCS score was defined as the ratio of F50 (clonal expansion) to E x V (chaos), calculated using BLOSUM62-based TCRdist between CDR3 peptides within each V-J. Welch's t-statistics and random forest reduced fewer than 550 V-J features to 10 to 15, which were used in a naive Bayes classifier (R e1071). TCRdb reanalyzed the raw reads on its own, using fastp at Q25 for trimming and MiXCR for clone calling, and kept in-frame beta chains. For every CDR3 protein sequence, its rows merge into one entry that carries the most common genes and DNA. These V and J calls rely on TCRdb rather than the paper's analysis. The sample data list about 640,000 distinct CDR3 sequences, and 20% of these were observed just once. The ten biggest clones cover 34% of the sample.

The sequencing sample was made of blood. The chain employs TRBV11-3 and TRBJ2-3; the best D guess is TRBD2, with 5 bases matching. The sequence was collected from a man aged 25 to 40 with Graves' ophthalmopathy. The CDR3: CASSLNQRDTQYF. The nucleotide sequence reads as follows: TGTGCCAGCAGCTTAAACCAGCGGGATACGCAGTATTTT.